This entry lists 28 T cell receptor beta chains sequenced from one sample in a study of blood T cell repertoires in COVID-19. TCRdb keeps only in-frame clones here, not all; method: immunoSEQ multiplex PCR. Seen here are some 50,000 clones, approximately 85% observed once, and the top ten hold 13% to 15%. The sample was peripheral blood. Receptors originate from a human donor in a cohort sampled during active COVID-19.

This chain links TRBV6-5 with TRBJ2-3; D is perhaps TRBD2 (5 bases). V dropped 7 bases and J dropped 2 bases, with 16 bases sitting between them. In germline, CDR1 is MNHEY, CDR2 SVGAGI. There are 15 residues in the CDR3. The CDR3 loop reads CASNNRGYDTDTQYF. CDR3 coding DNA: TGTGCCAGCAACAACCGGGGTTACGACACAGATACGCAGTATTTT.

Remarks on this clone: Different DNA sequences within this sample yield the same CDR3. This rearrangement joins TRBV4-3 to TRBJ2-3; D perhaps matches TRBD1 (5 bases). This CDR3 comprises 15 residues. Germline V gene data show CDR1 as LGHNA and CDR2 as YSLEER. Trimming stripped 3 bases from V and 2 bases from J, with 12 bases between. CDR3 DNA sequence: TGCGCCAGCAGCCAGTTAGGACAAGCCACAGATACGCAGTATTTT. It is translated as CASSQLGQATDTQYF.

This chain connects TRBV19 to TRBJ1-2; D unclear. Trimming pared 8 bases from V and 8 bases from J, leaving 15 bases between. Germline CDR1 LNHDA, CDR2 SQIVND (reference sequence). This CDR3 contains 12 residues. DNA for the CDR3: TGTGCCAGTCGCACCCTCGGAGGGGGCTACACCTTC. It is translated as CASRTLGGGYTF.

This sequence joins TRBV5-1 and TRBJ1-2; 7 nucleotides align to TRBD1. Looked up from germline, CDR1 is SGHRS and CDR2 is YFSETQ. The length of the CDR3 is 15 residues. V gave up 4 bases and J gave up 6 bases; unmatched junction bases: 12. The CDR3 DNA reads TGCGCCAGCAGCACCGGGACAGCCTCCAAGAATGGCTACACCTTC. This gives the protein CASSTGTASKNGYTF.

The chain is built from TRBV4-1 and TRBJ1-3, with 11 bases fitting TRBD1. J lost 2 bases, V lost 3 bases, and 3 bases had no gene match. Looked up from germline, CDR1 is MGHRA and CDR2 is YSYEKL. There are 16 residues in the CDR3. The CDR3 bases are TGCGCCAGCAGCCAGCCGGGACAGGGGGCTGGAAACACCATATATTTT. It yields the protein CASSQPGQGAGNTIYF.

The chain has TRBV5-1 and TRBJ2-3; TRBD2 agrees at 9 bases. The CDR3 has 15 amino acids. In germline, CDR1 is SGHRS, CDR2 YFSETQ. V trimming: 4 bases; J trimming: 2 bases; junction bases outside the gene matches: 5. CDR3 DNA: TGCGCCAGCAGCCGCGGGGGGGCTTTCACAGATACGCAGTATTTT. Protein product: CASSRGGAFTDTQYF.

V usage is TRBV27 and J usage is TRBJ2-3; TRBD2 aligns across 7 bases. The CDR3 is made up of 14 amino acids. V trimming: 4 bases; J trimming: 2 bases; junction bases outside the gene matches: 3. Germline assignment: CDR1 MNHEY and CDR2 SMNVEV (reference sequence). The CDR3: CASSSSGDTDTQYF. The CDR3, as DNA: TGTGCCAGCAGTTCCAGCGGGGACACAGATACGCAGTATTTT.

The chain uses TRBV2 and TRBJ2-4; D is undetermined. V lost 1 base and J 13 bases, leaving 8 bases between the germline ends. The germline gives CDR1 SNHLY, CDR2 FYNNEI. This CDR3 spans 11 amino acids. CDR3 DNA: TGTGCCAGCAGTGAAGGTGGCAGGCAGTACTTC. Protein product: CASSEGGRQYF. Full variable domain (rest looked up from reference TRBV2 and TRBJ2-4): EPEVTQTPSHQVTQMGQEVILRCVPISNHLYFYWYRQILGQKVEFLVSFYNNEISEKSEIFDDQFSVERPDGSNFTLKIRSTKLEDSAMYFCASSEGGRQYFGAGTRLSVL.

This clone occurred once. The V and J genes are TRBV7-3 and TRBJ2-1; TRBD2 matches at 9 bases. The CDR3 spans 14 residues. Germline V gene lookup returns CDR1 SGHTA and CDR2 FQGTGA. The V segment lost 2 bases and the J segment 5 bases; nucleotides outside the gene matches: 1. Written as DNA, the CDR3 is TGTGCCAGCAGCTTAGCGGGAGGGAACAATGAGCAGTTCTTC. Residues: CASSLAGGNNEQFF.

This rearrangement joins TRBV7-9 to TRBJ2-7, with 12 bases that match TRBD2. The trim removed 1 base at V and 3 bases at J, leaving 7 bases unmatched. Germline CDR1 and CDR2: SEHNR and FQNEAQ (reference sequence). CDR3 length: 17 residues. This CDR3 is CASSLGLAGEPGYEQYF. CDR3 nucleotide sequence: TGTGCCAGCAGCTTAGGACTAGCGGGGGAACCCGGCTACGAGCAGTACTTC.

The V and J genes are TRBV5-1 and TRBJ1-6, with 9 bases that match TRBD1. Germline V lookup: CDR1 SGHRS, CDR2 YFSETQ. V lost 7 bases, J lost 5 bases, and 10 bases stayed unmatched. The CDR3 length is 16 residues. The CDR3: CASRPGTGRDNSPLHF. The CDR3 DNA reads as TGCGCCAGCCGTCCCGGGACAGGGCGAGATAATTCACCCCTCCACTTT.

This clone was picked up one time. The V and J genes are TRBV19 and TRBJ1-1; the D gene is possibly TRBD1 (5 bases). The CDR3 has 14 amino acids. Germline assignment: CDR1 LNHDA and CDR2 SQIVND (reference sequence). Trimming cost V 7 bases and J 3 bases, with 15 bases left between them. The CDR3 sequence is CASTPPGVDTEAFF. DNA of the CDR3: TGTGCCAGTACCCCCCCGGGGGTGGACACTGAAGCTTTCTTT.

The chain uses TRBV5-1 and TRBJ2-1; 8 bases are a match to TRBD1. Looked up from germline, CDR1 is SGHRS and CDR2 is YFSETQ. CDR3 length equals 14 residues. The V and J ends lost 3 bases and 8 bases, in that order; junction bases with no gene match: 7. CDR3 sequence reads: CASSSGQAFDEQFF. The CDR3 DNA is TGCGCCAGCAGCTCGGGACAGGCGTTCGATGAGCAGTTCTTC.

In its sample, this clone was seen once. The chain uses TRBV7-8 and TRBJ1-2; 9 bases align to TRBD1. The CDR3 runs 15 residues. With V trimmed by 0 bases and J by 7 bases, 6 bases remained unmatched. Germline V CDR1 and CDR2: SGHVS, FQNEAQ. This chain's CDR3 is CASSLAHTGGGGYTF. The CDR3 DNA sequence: TGTGCCAGCAGCTTAGCACATACAGGGGGCGGTGGCTACACCTTC.

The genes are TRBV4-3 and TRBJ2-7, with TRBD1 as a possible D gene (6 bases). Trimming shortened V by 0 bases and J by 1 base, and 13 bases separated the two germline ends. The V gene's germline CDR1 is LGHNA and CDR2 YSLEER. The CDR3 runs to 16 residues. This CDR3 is CASSQEIGQTSYEQYF. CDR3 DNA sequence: TGCGCCAGCAGCCAAGAGATAGGACAGACTTCCTACGAGCAGTACTTC.

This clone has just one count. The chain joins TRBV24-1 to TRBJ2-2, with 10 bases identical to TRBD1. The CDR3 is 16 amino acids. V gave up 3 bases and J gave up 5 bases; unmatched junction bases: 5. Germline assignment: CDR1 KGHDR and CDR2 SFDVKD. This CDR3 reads CATSDLPGQGTGELFF. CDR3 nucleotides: TGTGCCACCAGTGATCTACCGGGACAGGGGACCGGGGAGCTGTTTTTT.

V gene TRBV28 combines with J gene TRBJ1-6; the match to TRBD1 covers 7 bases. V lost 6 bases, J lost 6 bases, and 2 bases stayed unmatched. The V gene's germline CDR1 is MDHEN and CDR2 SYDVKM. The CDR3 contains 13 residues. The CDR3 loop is CASSGTVNSPLHF. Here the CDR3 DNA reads TGTGCCAGCAGCGGGACAGTTAATTCACCCCTCCACTTT.

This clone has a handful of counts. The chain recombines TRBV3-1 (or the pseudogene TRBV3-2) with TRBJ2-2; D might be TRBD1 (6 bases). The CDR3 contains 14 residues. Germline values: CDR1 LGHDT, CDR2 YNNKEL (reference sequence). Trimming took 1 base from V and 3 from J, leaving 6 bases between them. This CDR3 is CASSQGGHTGELFF. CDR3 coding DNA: TGTGCCAGCAGCCAAGGGGGGCACACCGGGGAGCTGTTTTTT.

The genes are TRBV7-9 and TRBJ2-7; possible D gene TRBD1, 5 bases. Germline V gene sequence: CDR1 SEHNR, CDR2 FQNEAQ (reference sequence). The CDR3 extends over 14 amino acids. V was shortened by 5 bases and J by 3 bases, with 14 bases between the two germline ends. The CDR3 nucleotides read TGTGCCAGCAGCCATAAAGACAGAAACTACGAGCAGTACTTC. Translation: CASSHKDRNYEQYF.

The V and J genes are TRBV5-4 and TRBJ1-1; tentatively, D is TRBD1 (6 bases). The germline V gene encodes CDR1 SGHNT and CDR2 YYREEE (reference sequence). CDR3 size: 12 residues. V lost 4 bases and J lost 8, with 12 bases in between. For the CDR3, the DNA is TGTGCCAGCAGCCGGGGGGCATACGAAGCTTTCTTT. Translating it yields CASSRGAYEAFF.

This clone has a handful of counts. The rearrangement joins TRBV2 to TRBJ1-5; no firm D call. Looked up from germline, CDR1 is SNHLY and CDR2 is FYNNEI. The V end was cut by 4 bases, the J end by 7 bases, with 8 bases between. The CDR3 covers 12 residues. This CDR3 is CASSGREQPQHF. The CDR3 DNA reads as TGTGCCAGCAGTGGGCGGGAACAGCCCCAGCATTTT. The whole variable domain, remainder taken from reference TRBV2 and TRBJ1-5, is EPEVTQTPSHQVTQMGQEVILRCVPISNHLYFYWYRQILGQKVEFLVSFYNNEISEKSEIFDDQFSVERPDGSNFTLKIRSTKLEDSAMYFCASSGREQPQHFGDGTRLSIL.

CDR3 DNA sequence: TGTGCCAGCAGCTCCACGAGACAGGGGGCATATTCACCCCTCCACTTT. It codes for CASSSTRQGAYSPLHF. The chain combines TRBV7-2 with TRBJ1-6; 10 nucleotides align to TRBD1. CDR1 is SGHTA, CDR2 FQGNSA, per germline. J was trimmed by 8 bases and V by 4 bases; bases with no gene match: 8. There are 16 residues in the CDR3.

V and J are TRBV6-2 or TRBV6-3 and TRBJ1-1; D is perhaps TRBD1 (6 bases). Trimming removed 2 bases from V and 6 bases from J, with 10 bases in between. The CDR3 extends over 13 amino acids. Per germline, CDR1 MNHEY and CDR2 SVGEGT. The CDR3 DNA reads TGTGCCAGCAGTTACACAAGGGGGTCTGAAGCTTTCTTT. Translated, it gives CASSYTRGSEAFF.

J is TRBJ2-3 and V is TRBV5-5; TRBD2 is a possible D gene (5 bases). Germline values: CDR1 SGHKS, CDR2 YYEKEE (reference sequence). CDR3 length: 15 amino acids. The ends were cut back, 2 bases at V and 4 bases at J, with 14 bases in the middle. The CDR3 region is CASSFGGFGADTQYF. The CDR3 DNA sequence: TGTGCCAGCAGCTTCGGAGGATTTGGAGCAGATACGCAGTATTTT.

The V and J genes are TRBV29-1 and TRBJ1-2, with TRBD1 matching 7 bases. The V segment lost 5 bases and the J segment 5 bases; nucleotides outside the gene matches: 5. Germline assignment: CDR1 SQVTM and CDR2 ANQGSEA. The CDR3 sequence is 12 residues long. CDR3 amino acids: CSVTGQAYGYTF. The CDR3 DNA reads TGCAGCGTTACCGGACAGGCGTATGGCTACACCTTC. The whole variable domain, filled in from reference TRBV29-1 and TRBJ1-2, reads SAVISQKPSRDICQRGTSLTIQCQVDSQVTMMFWYRQQPGQSLTLIATANQGSEATYESGFVIDKFPISRPNLTFSTLTVSNMSPEDSSIYLCSVTGQAYGYTFGSGTRLTVV.

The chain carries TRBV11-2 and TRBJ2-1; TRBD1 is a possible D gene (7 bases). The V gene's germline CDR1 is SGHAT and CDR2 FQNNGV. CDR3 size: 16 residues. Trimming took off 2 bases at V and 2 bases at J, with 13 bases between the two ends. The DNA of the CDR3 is TGTGCCAGCAGCTTATCAGGGGGGTTTCCCTACAATGAGCAGTTCTTC. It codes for CASSLSGGFPYNEQFF.

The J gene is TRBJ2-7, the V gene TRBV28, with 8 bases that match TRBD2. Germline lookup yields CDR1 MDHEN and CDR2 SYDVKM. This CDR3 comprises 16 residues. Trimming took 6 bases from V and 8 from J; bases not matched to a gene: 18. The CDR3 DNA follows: TGTGCCAGCAGCTCTACAGACCTAGCGGGTCTTAACAAGCAGTACTTC. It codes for CASSSTDLAGLNKQYF.

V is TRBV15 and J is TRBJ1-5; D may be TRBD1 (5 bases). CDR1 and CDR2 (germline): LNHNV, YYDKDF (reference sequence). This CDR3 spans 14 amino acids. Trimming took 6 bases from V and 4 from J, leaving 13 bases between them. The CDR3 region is CATRYHGGNQPQHF. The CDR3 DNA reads TGTGCCACCAGATACCACGGGGGTAATCAGCCCCAGCATTTT.